This TCR beta chain was retrieved from a study of early T cells in non-severe SARS-CoV-2 infection. Across the whole study: The input, bulk RNA from unsorted whole blood, was sequenced, and chains were unpaired.

This clonotype was counted between two and nine times. Antigen specificity is unknown. Study outcomes and limitations: VDJdb-based matching was biased toward anti-spike CD8 responses and missed private and CD4 specificities.

The TCR library protocol was used to attach unique molecular identifiers. These identifiers were attached to individual cDNA molecules. From the 5' RACE reads, TCRdb called clonotypes with MiXCR, one entry per CDR3 protein. The profile shows tens of thousands of distinct CDR3 sequences, 9% to 15% of them singletons. Sequencing was performed on whole blood. The source is an adult who was a healthcare worker with PCR-confirmed SARS-CoV-2 infection or an uninfected control (not recorded which).

For the CDR3, the DNA is TGTGCCACCAGTGATTATGGGTTATACACCGGGGAGCTGTTTTTT. Its translation: CATSDYGLYTGELFF. This chain uses TRBV24-1 with TRBJ2-2; D remains ambiguous. V shed 2 bases and J shed 3 bases, with 9 bases lying between them. The CDR3 contains 15 residues. Germline assignment: CDR1 KGHDR and CDR2 SFDVKD.